These 17 T cell receptor beta chains share one sample of origin, sequenced in a study of beta chain features in type 1 diabetes. Of the isolated RNA, all was reverse transcribed, and so the sequenced material was expressed TCRB transcripts. Generated by immunoSEQ multiplex PCR, the TCRdb table keeps only in-frame clones and is missing some. The repertoire holds about 270,000 clones, 14% seen once, with more than 0.02% in the top ten. The source material was naive CD4+ T cells from blood. The receptors here all came from a woman aged 40 to 50 in good health.

This chain uses TRBV19 with TRBJ2-6, with TRBD1 matching over 9 bases. The CDR3 consists of 18 residues. The germline V gene encodes CDR1 LNHDA and CDR2 SQIVND (reference sequence). The J segment lost 1 base and the V segment lost 1 base, leaving 5 bases of the junction unmatched. This CDR3 is CASSIGTGEWSGANVLTF. In DNA form, the CDR3 reads TGTGCCAGTAGTATAGGGACAGGGGAATGGTCTGGGGCCAACGTCCTGACTTTC.

This clone was seen more than once but under ten times. The chain joins TRBV11-2 to TRBJ1-2; D perhaps matches TRBD1 (5 bases). Per the germline V gene, CDR1 is SGHAT and CDR2 is FQNNGV. V was cut by 2 bases and J by 4 bases, with 11 bases left in between. This CDR3 comprises 14 residues. The CDR3: CASSLQGSRYGYTF. Written as DNA, the CDR3 is TGTGCCAGCAGCTTACAGGGATCCCGCTATGGCTACACCTTC.

This rearrangement joins TRBV6-5 to TRBJ1-5, with 7 bases lining up with TRBD1. Germline V CDR1 and CDR2: MNHEY, SVGAGI. J lost 7 bases, V lost 7 bases, and 10 bases had no gene match. There are 14 residues in the CDR3. The CDR3 region has the DNA TGTGCCAGCACCACAGGGGCCCCTGGACAGCCCCAGCATTTT. It codes for CASTTGAPGQPQHF.

This chain uses TRBV5-1 with TRBJ2-1, with D possibly matching TRBD2 (5 bases). Germline CDR1 SGHRS, CDR2 YFSETQ. CDR3 size: 16 residues. Trimming left V 2 bases short and J 4 bases short, with 16 bases between. The CDR3 DNA follows: TGCGCCAGCAGCTTATCCGTCAACAGAGGGTACAATGAGCAGTTCTTC. It translates to CASSLSVNRGYNEQFF.

The chain employs TRBV5-1 and TRBJ1-2; tentative D call: TRBD1 (5 bases). This CDR3 region has 12 residues. The V and J ends lost 4 bases and 8 bases respectively, with 12 bases between them. Germline V gene data show CDR1 as SGHRS and CDR2 as YFSETQ. CDR3 protein: CASSGDSEGYTF. In nucleotides, the CDR3 is TGCGCCAGCAGCGGAGACAGTGAGGGCTACACCTTC.

The sample holds a few counts of this clone. The chain joins TRBV28 to TRBJ2-1, with D possibly matching TRBD1 (6 bases). Germline assignment: CDR1 MDHEN and CDR2 SYDVKM. V lost 6 bases, J lost 10 bases, and 19 bases lay in between. The CDR3 consists of 14 residues. The CDR3 DNA reads TGTGCCAGCAGGCCGGTAACAGGGATTGGGGAGCAGTTCTTC. Translating gives CASRPVTGIGEQFF.

This clone was found a few times. V is TRBV5-4 and J is TRBJ2-7; the match to TRBD2 covers 7 bases. V was pared by 4 bases and J by 2 bases, with 6 bases of the junction left unmatched. Looked up from germline, CDR1 is SGHNT and CDR2 is YYREEE (reference sequence). The CDR3 consists of 14 residues. The CDR3 here is CASSGGGYPYEQYF. The CDR3 DNA reads as TGTGCCAGCAGCGGGGGGGGATACCCCTACGAGCAGTACTTC. The entire variable domain, with the rest obtained from reference TRBV5-4 and TRBJ2-7, is as follows: ETGVTQSPTHLIKTRGQQVTLRCSSQSGHNTVSWYQQALGQGPQFIFQYYREEENGRGNFPPRFSGLQFPNYSSELNVNALELDDSALYLCASSGGGYPYEQYFGPGTRLTVT.

Details on this clone: The same CDR3 arises from other DNA sequences in this sample as well. The chain links TRBV19 to TRBJ1-1; D is possibly TRBD1 (5 bases). The CDR3 runs to 13 residues. With 2 bases removed from V and 3 bases from J, the gap between germline ends came to 7 bases. CDR1 is LNHDA, CDR2 SQIVND, per germline (reference sequence). The CDR3 sequence is CASSISRDTEAFF. In DNA, the CDR3 is TGTGCCAGTAGTATATCCAGGGACACTGAAGCTTTCTTT.

Notes on this clone: Other DNA sequences in the sample encode the same CDR3. The chain is built from TRBV9 and TRBJ2-7; 7 bases line up with TRBD1. The germline CDR1 and CDR2 sequences are SGDLS and YYNGEE. The CDR3 runs to 15 residues. The V gene end was trimmed by 0 bases and the J gene end by 1 base; junction bases not matched to a gene: 4. The DNA of the CDR3 is TGTGCCAGCAGCGTAGAGGCAGGGGGTTCCTACGAGCAGTACTTC. Protein product: CASSVEAGGSYEQYF. Combining the CDR3 with reference TRBV9 and TRBJ2-7 gives the whole variable domain DSGVTQTPKHLITATGQRVTLRCSPRSGDLSVYWYQQSLDQGLQFLIQYYNGEERAKGNILERFSAQQFPDLHSELNLSSLELGDSALYFCASSVEAGGSYEQYFGPGTRLTVT.

The sample holds a few counts of this clone. The gene calls are TRBV9 and TRBJ2-1; 12 positions agree with TRBD2. Trimming removed 8 bases from V and 9 bases from J; junction bases left unmatched: 9. This CDR3 comprises 14 residues. Per germline, CDR1 SGDLS and CDR2 YYNGEE. The CDR3 reads CASHPSGGAGEQFF. The CDR3, as DNA: TGTGCCAGTCATCCTAGCGGGGGGGCCGGTGAGCAGTTCTTC.

The rearrangement links TRBV6-5 to TRBJ1-5, with 7 bases aligning to TRBD1. Losses at the gene ends were 3 bases for V and 8 bases for J; bases not matched to a gene: 4. The germline CDR1 and CDR2 sequences are MNHEY and SVGAGI. There are 13 residues in the CDR3. The CDR3 reads CASSYRTGEPQHF. DNA for the CDR3: TGTGCCAGCAGTTATCGGACAGGCGAGCCCCAGCATTTT.

This chain joins TRBV5-8 and TRBJ2-3, with D perhaps matching TRBD2 (5 bases). Germline assignment: CDR1 SGHTS and CDR2 YDEGEE. This CDR3 has 17 amino acids. V was pared by 0 bases and J by 2 bases, with 16 bases between. Here the CDR3 DNA reads TGTGCCAGCAGCTTGGTCTCGGGCCTCGACTACACAGATACGCAGTATTTT. It is translated as CASSLVSGLDYTDTQYF.

This clone was seen at least ten times. V is TRBV5-4 and J is TRBJ2-1; 8 bases align to TRBD2. Per germline, CDR1 SGHNT and CDR2 YYREEE (reference sequence). The CDR3 has 15 residues. J was trimmed by 7 bases and V by 1 base; bases with no gene match: 7. The CDR3 DNA reads as TGTGCCAGCAGCTTGAGGCGGGGGGCAGGGAATGAGCAGTTCTTC. It encodes CASSLRRGAGNEQFF.

This clone was seen a few times. The sample holds other DNA sequences that translate to the same CDR3. V gene TRBV5-4 combines with J gene TRBJ2-5, with D tentatively TRBD1 (7 bases). This CDR3 has 16 residues. Germline lookup yields CDR1 SGHNT and CDR2 YYREEE (reference sequence). Trimming left V 0 bases short and J 4 bases short, with 16 bases between. This chain's CDR3 is CASSLVLAGGGETQYF. The CDR3 coding sequence is TGTGCCAGCAGCTTGGTCCTGGCAGGGGGAGGAGAGACCCAGTACTTC.

This clone was counted a few times. The rearrangement links TRBV29-1 to TRBJ1-1; no clear D. V lost 8 bases to trimming and J lost 3 bases, with 10 bases between them. The CDR3 sequence is 11 residues long. Per germline, CDR1 SQVTM and CDR2 ANQGSEA. The DNA for the CDR3 is TGCAGCCTTTTGGGAGACACTGAAGCTTTCTTT. Residues: CSLLGDTEAFF. The full variable domain, its missing parts supplied by reference TRBV29-1 and TRBJ1-1, is SAVISQKPSRDICQRGTSLTIQCQVDSQVTMMFWYRQQPGQSLTLIATANQGSEATYESGFVIDKFPISRPNLTFSTLTVSNMSPEDSSIYLCSLLGDTEAFFGQGTRLTVV.

V usage is TRBV19 and J usage is TRBJ2-1, with unresolved D. Per the germline V gene, CDR1 is LNHDA and CDR2 is SQIVND (reference sequence). The CDR3 is made up of 17 amino acids. V lost 4 bases and J 2 bases, leaving 18 bases between the germline ends. The DNA for the CDR3 is TGTGCCAGTAGTAGTGGCAGGTTCACCGGTGCCTACAATGAGCAGTTCTTC. Amino acid sequence: CASSSGRFTGAYNEQFF.

This clone was recorded a few times. The CDR3 sequence: CASSPAARLAGDGFF. In DNA form, the CDR3 reads TGTGCCAGCAGCCCAGCCGCCCGACTAGCGGGGGATGGGTTCTTC. This chain links TRBV11-2 with TRBJ2-1; 12 positions match TRBD2. CDR3 length: 15 residues. J was trimmed by 15 bases and V by 5 bases; bases with no gene match: 14. CDR1 and CDR2 from the germline V gene are SGHAT and FQNNGV.